This T cell receptor beta chain was captured in a study of blood T cell repertoires in COVID-19. Study background: Acute and convalescent COVID-19 specimens originated in the United States, Italy and Spain.

In terms of age and location, participants ranged from about 18 to 100 years and lived in about 25 US areas. The CDR3 consists of 16 residues. Looked up from germline, CDR1 is KGHSH and CDR2 is LQKENI. V lost 3 bases to trimming and J lost 6 bases; unmatched junction nucleotides: 8. As processed by the authors: Amplification of reference gene primers provided the estimated nucleated cell counts. Sequenced by immunoSEQ multiplex PCR; TCRdb stores in-frame clones only, minus some. The V and J calls and clone size were taken over from that table, and D and trimming were inferred from the DNA. Of about 210,000 clones listed, approximately 86% were seen once; the top ten hold about a tenth.

The sequenced sample was PBMCs or T cells enriched from blood (not recorded which). The clonotype was recovered from a man younger than 35 with acute COVID-19. V is TRBV18 and J is TRBJ2-3; 11 nucleotides match TRBD2. DNA for the CDR3: TGTGCCAGCTCACCGCAACTAGCGGGAGATGCGGATACGCAGTATTTT. Its protein is CASSPQLAGDADTQYF.